The 27 T cell receptor beta chains below were found in one sample sequenced in a study of blood T cells in healthy people across ages. Together with a sample-barcoded 5' primer, a J-beta primer mix was included in a second PCR lasting 7 to 11 cycles. TCRdb used MiXCR to reprocess the 5' RACE reads, holding one entry per CDR3 protein. The sample yields approximately 960,000 distinct CDR3 sequences, 25% to 30% seen once. These data were also filed under a second study, of T cells of mothers and their children.

The material sequenced was blood. Receptors were obtained from a woman aged 40 to 49 in good health.

This sequence joins TRBV7-2 and TRBJ1-3, with a possible D match to TRBD1 (6 bases). The CDR3 has 14 residues. V lost 1 base and J 5 bases, leaving 9 bases between the germline ends. Germline CDR1 and CDR2: SGHTA and FQGNSA. The chain's CDR3 is CASSLDGTRNTIYF. In DNA, the CDR3 is TGTGCCAGCAGCTTAGACGGGACAAGAAACACCATATATTTT.

Notes on this clonotype: Since a much larger clone is just one base distant, this may be a read error. The gene calls are TRBV27 and TRBJ2-5, with TRBD2 matching 7 bases. CDR3 length: 16 amino acids. The germline V gene encodes CDR1 MNHEY and CDR2 SMNVEV (reference sequence). CDR3 residues: CANSFSRVGGVETQYF. As DNA, the CDR3 is TGTGCCAACAGTTTTTCCCGCGTGGGAGGGGTGGAGACCCAGTACTTC.

This clonotype turned up a few times. The V gene is TRBV9, the J gene TRBJ1-5, with no clear D. Trimming left V 3 bases short and J 9 bases short, with 13 bases between. Per germline, CDR1 SGDLS and CDR2 YYNGEE. This CDR3 spans 13 amino acids. The CDR3 loop reads CASSDHQSGPQHF. The CDR3 nucleotides read TGTGCCAGCAGCGATCACCAGTCTGGGCCCCAGCATTTT. Drawing the rest from reference TRBV9 and TRBJ1-5, the complete variable domain is DSGVTQTPKHLITATGQRVTLRCSPRSGDLSVYWYQQSLDQGLQFLIQYYNGEERAKGNILERFSAQQFPDLHSELNLSSLELGDSALYFCASSDHQSGPQHFGDGTRLSIL.

This clonotype was counted many times. The chain uses TRBV28 and TRBJ2-3, with TRBD2 identical over 10 bases. Germline values: CDR1 MDHEN, CDR2 SYDVKM. Losses at the gene ends were 5 bases for V and 2 bases for J; bases not matched to a gene: 7. The CDR3 sequence is 16 residues long. CDR3 nucleotide sequence: TGTGCCAGCAGTCCAGTAGCGGGGGGATACACAGATACGCAGTATTTT. Translating it yields CASSPVAGGYTDTQYF. Drawing the rest from reference TRBV28 and TRBJ2-3, the complete variable domain is DVKVTQSSRYLVKRTGEKVFLECVQDMDHENMFWYRQDPGLGLRLIYFSYDVKMKEKGDIPEGYSVSREKKERFSLILESASTNQTSMYLCASSPVAGGYTDTQYFGPGTRLTVL.

This clonotype was seen many times. The chain employs TRBV7-2 and TRBJ2-1; unclear D gene. The V gene lost 4 bases and the J gene lost 4 bases, with 20 bases spanning the gap. The CDR3 sequence is 17 residues long. Germline-derived CDR1 and CDR2 are SGHTA and FQGNSA. The CDR3: CASSSSALRSSYNEQFF. DNA of the CDR3: TGTGCCAGCAGCTCTAGTGCACTCCGTTCCTCTTACAATGAGCAGTTCTTC. Using reference TRBV7-2 and TRBJ2-1 for the parts outside the CDR3, the full variable domain is GAGVSQSPSNKVTEKGKDVELRCDPISGHTALYWYRQSLGQGLEFLIYFQGNSAPDKSGLPSDRFSAERTGGSVSTLTIQRTQQEDSAVYLCASSSSALRSSYNEQFFGPGTRLTVL.

Concerning this clonotype: Being one base from a much bigger clone, this may be a read error. J is TRBJ2-3 and V is TRBV20-1, with 8 bases matching TRBD2. Trimming cost V 0 bases and J 8 bases; bases outside gene matches: 4. Germline CDR1 is DFQATT and CDR2 is SNEGSKA (reference sequence). This CDR3 comprises 13 residues. As DNA, the CDR3 is TGCAGTGCTAGAGAGGTAGCGGGGAGTACGCAGTATTTT. Its protein is CSAREVAGSTQYF.

In this sample, this clonotype turned up many times. The gene calls are TRBV7-9 and TRBJ2-5; 8 bases are shared with TRBD1. The ends lost 1 base at V and 5 bases at J; junction bases unmatched: 12. Looked up from germline, CDR1 is SEHNR and CDR2 is FQNEAQ (reference sequence). The CDR3 runs to 17 residues. The CDR3 spells CASSLGGTGHTRETQYF. CDR3 coding DNA: TGTGCCAGCAGCTTAGGTGGGACAGGCCATACCCGGGAGACCCAGTACTTC. Using reference TRBV7-9 and TRBJ2-5 for the parts outside the CDR3, the full variable domain is DTGVSQNPRHKITKRGQNVTFRCDPISEHNRLYWYRQTLGQGPEFLTYFQNEAQLEKSRLLSDRFSAERPKGSFSTLEIQRTEQGDSAMYLCASSLGGTGHTRETQYFGPGTRLLVL.

This chain uses TRBV30 with TRBJ2-4; D not certain. The assigned J gene may be wrong: the sequence end matches TRBJ2-7 better. The CDR3 totals 13 residues. CDR1 GTSNPN and CDR2 SVGIG come from the germline V gene (reference sequence). The CDR3 sequence is CAWSVVGTYEQYF. The CDR3 nucleotides read TGTGCCTGGAGTGTGGTGGGAACCTACGAGCAGTACTTC.

The chain links TRBV7-7 to TRBJ2-2; 7 nucleotides align to TRBD1. This CDR3 is 16 amino acids long. In germline, CDR1 is SSHAT, CDR2 FNYEAQ (reference sequence). The CDR3 loop reads CAGSLAQGERTGELFF. DNA for the CDR3: TGTGCTGGCAGCTTAGCCCAGGGGGAGCGCACCGGGGAGCTGTTTTTT.

The table lists this clonotype with a few counts. The V call is TRBV7-9, the J call TRBJ1-2; 9 nucleotides match TRBD1. The CDR3 has 14 residues. In germline, CDR1 is SEHNR, CDR2 FQNEAQ (reference sequence). After removal of 4 bases from V and 4 bases from J, the junction contained 4 bases not matched to a gene. CDR3 nucleotide sequence: TGTGCCAGCAGCTCAGACAGGGGGGTCTATGGCTACACCTTC. Translation: CASSSDRGVYGYTF. Variable domain in full (rest from reference TRBV7-9 and TRBJ1-2): DTGVSQNPRHKITKRGQNVTFRCDPISEHNRLYWYRQTLGQGPEFLTYFQNEAQLEKSRLLSDRFSAERPKGSFSTLEIQRTEQGDSAMYLCASSSDRGVYGYTFGSGTRLTVV.

The chain carries TRBV5-8 and TRBJ2-2; D ambiguous. The V gene's germline CDR1 is SGHTS and CDR2 YDEGEE. Trimming took 2 bases from V and 1 from J, leaving 9 bases between them. This CDR3 comprises 15 residues. The CDR3 nucleotides read TGTGCCAGCAGCTTCGGCAGAATGAACACCGGGGAGCTGTTTTTT. This sequence encodes CASSFGRMNTGELFF.

The chain couples TRBV29-1 to TRBJ1-1; no clear D gene. Germline CDR1 is SQVTM and CDR2 is ANQGSEA. Trimming removed 4 bases from V and 3 bases from J, with 9 bases in between. The CDR3 has 12 amino acids. CDR3 bases: TGCAGCGTTGTTCGGGCGTACACTGAAGCTTTCTTT. Protein product: CSVVRAYTEAFF.

The table lists this clonotype with a few counts. The chain is built from TRBV28 and TRBJ2-5; 8 bases match TRBD1. CDR3 length: 18 residues. The ends lost 1 base at V and 2 bases at J; junction bases unmatched: 12. Germline CDR1 is MDHEN and CDR2 is SYDVKM. The CDR3 region has the DNA TGTGCCAGCAGTTTATTCCCATGGACAGGGAGTAGGCAAGAGACCCAGTACTTC. Translation: CASSLFPWTGSRQETQYF.

This clonotype was seen many times. The V gene is TRBV7-3, the J gene TRBJ2-5, with a weak D call TRBD1 (8 bases). The ends were cut back, 5 bases at V and 4 bases at J, with 17 bases in the middle. Germline loops: CDR1 SGHTA, CDR2 FQGTGA. The CDR3 runs 15 residues. CDR3 sequence (DNA): TGTGCCAGCAGCCCTAGCGGCAGGGGGCCAGAGACCCAGTACTTC. Protein sequence: CASSPSGRGPETQYF.

This sequence joins TRBV7-3 and TRBJ2-7; 7 nucleotides agree with TRBD1. J gave up 1 base and V 0 bases, and 18 bases lay outside the gene matches. Looked up from germline, CDR1 is SGHTA and CDR2 is FQGTGA. The CDR3 has 20 amino acids. This CDR3 is CASSLTPIKPDRVKSYEQYF. The CDR3 coding sequence is TGTGCCAGCAGCTTAACGCCGATAAAGCCCGACAGGGTCAAGTCCTACGAGCAGTACTTC.

A note on this clonotype: A single base separates this from a much larger clone, so it may be a read error. The CDR3 DNA sequence: TGTGCCAGCAGCTCCAGCTTGGGGCGAAACTACTACGAGCAGTACTTC. Translating gives CASSSSLGRNYYEQYF. The chain links TRBV7-9 to TRBJ2-7, with D tentatively TRBD1 (5 bases). Germline V gene data show CDR1 as SEHNR and CDR2 as FQNEAQ (reference sequence). Deletions cut 4 bases from V and 3 bases from J, with 19 bases between. CDR3 length equals 16 residues.

This clonotype was counted only a few times. A junction boundary mismatches the germline segment, possibly from a read error. For the CDR3, the DNA is TGTGCCAGCAGTGGCTGCACCTTC. This codes for CASSGCTF. The chain uses TRBV6-1 and TRBJ1-2; D is ambiguous. CDR3 length: 8 amino acids. CDR1 and CDR2 (germline): MNHNS, SASEGT.

In this sample, this clonotype turned up many times. The chain links TRBV7-3 to TRBJ2-6; perhaps TRBD1 as D (6 bases). CDR3 length: 17 residues. Trimming took 2 bases from V and 0 from J, leaving 11 bases between them. Germline lookup yields CDR1 SGHTA and CDR2 FQGTGA. CDR3 sequence reads: CASSLGGGRSGANVLTF. The CDR3 DNA reads as TGTGCCAGCAGCTTAGGGGGCGGCCGCTCTGGGGCCAACGTCCTGACTTTC.

This chain joins TRBV14 and TRBJ1-5; the D is unclear. V lost 2 bases and J 2 bases, leaving 7 bases between the germline ends. Germline CDR1 reads SGHDN; CDR2 reads FVKESK. The CDR3 runs 14 residues. CDR3 DNA: TGTGCCAGCAGCCAAATGCAGGGCAATCAGCCCCAGCATTTT. It yields the protein CASSQMQGNQPQHF. Complete variable domain (other parts from reference TRBV14 and TRBJ1-5): EAGVTQFPSHSVIEKGQTVTLRCDPISGHDNLYWYRRVMGKEIKFLLHFVKESKQDESGMPNNRFLAERTGGTYSTLKVQPAELEDSGVYFCASSQMQGNQPQHFGDGTRLSIL.

Turning to this clonotype: The conserved closing phenylalanine or tryptophan is absent in this CDR3, likely reflecting a read error. This chain uses TRBV7-8 with TRBJ2-3; D remains unclear. CDR3 size: 17 residues. Looked up from germline, CDR1 is SGHVS and CDR2 is FQNEAQ. The V gene lost 3 bases and the J gene lost 0 bases, with 16 bases spanning the gap. The CDR3, as DNA: TGTGCCAGCAGCTTTCCATCGGAAGGCTCTAGCACAGATACGCAGTATGTT. This encodes CASSFPSEGSSTDTQYV.

This clonotype appeared many times. The CDR3 spells CSVGDSYGYTF. In DNA, the CDR3 is TGCAGCGTAGGGGACAGCTATGGCTACACCTTC. The chain combines TRBV29-1 with TRBJ1-2; TRBD1 aligns across 7 bases. The junction had 2 bases not matched to a gene; V was cut back by 6 bases and J by 4 bases. The V gene's germline CDR1 is SQVTM and CDR2 ANQGSEA. This CDR3 comprises 11 residues. Based on the CDR3 plus reference TRBV29-1 and TRBJ1-2, the full variable domain is SAVISQKPSRDICQRGTSLTIQCQVDSQVTMMFWYRQQPGQSLTLIATANQGSEATYESGFVIDKFPISRPNLTFSTLTVSNMSPEDSSIYLCSVGDSYGYTFGSGTRLTVV.

This clonotype was observed a few times. The CDR3 coding sequence is TGCAGTGCTTATCACCCCCGGACAGGGGGTGAAAATGAGCAGTTCTTC. Translation: CSAYHPRTGGENEQFF. V is TRBV20-1 and J is TRBJ2-1, with 10 bases that match TRBD1. Germline loops: CDR1 DFQATT, CDR2 SNEGSKA (reference sequence). Trimming at V came to 5 bases and at J to 7 bases, leaving 14 bases not matched to a gene. The CDR3 sequence is 16 residues long.

The rearrangement joins TRBV7-8 to TRBJ2-1; 9 bases map to TRBD1. The CDR3 has 14 amino acids. The V gene end was trimmed by 6 bases and the J gene end by 7 bases; junction bases not matched to a gene: 7. The germline V gene encodes CDR1 SGHVS and CDR2 FQNEAQ. This chain's CDR3 is CASRGQGPGNEQFF. The CDR3 coding sequence is TGTGCCAGCAGGGGACAGGGTCCTGGGAATGAGCAGTTCTTC.

About this clonotype itself: At one end the junction does not follow the germline gene, possibly because of a read error. This chain uses TRBV7-9 with TRBJ1-1; D unclear. The V gene's germline CDR1 is SEHNR and CDR2 FQNEAQ (reference sequence). The CDR3 consists of 13 residues. The CDR3 DNA sequence: TGTGCCAGTACAAACGAAGGGAACTCTGAAGCTTTCTTT. Protein sequence: CASTNEGNSEAFF.

The chain uses TRBV15 and TRBJ2-7; D may be TRBD2 (7 bases). The CDR3 is 16 amino acids. In germline, CDR1 is LNHNV, CDR2 YYDKDF (reference sequence). V gave up 0 bases and J gave up 7 bases, with 19 bases separating them. In DNA, the CDR3 is TGTGCCACCAGCAGAGATCGGGGGGCCACCTCAGGGGAGCAGTACTTC. Its translation is CATSRDRGATSGEQYF.

This clonotype was found a few times. Sequence at one end of the junction differs from germline and may be a read error. This rearrangement joins TRBV28 to TRBJ2-6, with D perhaps TRBD1 (6 bases). CDR1 and CDR2 from the germline V gene are MDHEN and SYDVKM. The CDR3 length is 17 residues. CDR3: CTSSDTGHLSGANVLTF. For the CDR3, the DNA is TGTACCAGCAGTGATACGGGACACCTCTCTGGGGCCAACGTCCTGACTTTC.

This rearrangement joins TRBV7-9 to TRBJ2-3; 8 bases line up with TRBD2. The CDR3 length is 14 residues. Germline CDR1 SEHNR, CDR2 FQNEAQ (reference sequence). J was trimmed by 4 bases and V by 4 bases; bases with no gene match: 4. The CDR3 nucleotides are TGTGCCAGCAGCTGGGGGACTAGATCAGATACGCAGTATTTT. It specifies CASSWGTRSDTQYF.